This T cell receptor (beta chain) was captured in a study of T cells in tuberculosis. Profiled with immunoSEQ multiplex PCR; TCRdb holds only in-frame clones, not every one. The sample consists of 20,000 to 25,000 clones, 80% to 90% of them appearing once. At study entry, adolescents had tuberculin skin tests and IGRA screening. Unmatched junction bases numbered 4, after V lost 4 bases and J lost 4 bases. The CDR3 contains 14 residues. Germline V gene sequence: CDR1 SGHVS, CDR2 FQNEAQ. Points from the study as a whole: Shorter CDR3-alpha in active tuberculosis partly drove smaller distances.

Notes on this clone: The target antigen is unknown.

This TCR derives from a donor between 10 and 35 years old with latent tuberculosis or without tuberculosis infection. The V call is TRBV7-8, the J call TRBJ1-2, with 9 bases identical to TRBD1. Sequencing was performed on PBMCs. CDR3 DNA: TGTGCCAGCAGCTCGGGGACAGGGACCTATGGCTACACCTTC. Translation: CASSSGTGTYGYTF.